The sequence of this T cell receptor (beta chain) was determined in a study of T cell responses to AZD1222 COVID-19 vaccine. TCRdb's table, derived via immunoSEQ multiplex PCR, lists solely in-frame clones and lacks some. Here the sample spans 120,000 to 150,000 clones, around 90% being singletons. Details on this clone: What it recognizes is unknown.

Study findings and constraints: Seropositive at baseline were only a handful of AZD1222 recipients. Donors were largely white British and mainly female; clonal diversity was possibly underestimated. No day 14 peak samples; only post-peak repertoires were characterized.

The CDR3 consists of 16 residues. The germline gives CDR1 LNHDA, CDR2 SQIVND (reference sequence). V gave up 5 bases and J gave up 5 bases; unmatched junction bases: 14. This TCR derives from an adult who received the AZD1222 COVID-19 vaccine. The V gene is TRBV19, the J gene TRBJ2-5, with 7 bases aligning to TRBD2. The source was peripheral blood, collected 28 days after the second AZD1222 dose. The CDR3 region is CASSLLPWGGRETQYF. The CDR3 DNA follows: TGTGCCAGTAGTCTCCTTCCCTGGGGAGGGAGGGAGACCCAGTACTTC.